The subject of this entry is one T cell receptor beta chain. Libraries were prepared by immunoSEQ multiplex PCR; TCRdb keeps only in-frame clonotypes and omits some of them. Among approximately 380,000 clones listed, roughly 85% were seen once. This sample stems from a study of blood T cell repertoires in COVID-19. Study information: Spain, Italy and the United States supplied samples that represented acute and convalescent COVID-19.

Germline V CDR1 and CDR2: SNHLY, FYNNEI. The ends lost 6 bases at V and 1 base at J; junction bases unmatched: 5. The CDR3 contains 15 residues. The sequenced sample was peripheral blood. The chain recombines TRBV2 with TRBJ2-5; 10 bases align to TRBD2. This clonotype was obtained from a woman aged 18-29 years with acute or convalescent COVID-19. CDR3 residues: CASSGLAELQETQYF. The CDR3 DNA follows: TGTGCCAGCAGCGGACTAGCGGAGCTCCAAGAGACCCAGTACTTC.